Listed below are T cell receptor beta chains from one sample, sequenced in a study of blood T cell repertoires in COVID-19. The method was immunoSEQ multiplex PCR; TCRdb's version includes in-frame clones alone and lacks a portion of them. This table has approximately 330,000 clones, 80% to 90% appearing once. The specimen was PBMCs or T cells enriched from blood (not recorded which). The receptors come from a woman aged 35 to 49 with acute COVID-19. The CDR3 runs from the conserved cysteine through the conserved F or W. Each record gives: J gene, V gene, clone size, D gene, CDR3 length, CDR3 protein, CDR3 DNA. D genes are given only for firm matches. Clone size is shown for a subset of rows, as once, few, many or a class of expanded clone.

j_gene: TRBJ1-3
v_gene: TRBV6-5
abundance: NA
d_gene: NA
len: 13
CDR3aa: CASTNRVGNTIYF
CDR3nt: TGTGCCAGCACAAACAGGGTCGGAAACACCATATATTTT

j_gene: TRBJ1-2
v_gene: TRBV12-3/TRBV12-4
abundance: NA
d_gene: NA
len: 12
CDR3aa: CASTDSNYGYTF
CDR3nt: TGTGCCAGCACAGATTCTAACTATGGCTACACCTTC

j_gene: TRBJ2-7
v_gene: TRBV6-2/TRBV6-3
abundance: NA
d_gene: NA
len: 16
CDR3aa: CASSYSNVDSSYEQYF
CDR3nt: TGTGCCAGCAGTTACTCGAACGTTGACAGCTCCTACGAGCAGTACTTC

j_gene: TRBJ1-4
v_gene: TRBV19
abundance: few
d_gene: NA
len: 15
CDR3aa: CASSIPGLGNEKLFF
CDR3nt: TGTGCCAGTAGTATTCCGGGACTGGGAAATGAAAAACTGTTTTTT

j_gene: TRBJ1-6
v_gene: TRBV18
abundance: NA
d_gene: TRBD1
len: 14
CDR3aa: CASSLGQQNSPLHF
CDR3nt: TGTGCCAGCTCACTGGGACAGCAGAATTCACCCCTCCACTTT

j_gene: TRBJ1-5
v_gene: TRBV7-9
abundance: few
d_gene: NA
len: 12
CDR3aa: CASSRDNQPQHF
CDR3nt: TGTGCCAGCAGCCGGGACAATCAGCCCCAGCATTTT

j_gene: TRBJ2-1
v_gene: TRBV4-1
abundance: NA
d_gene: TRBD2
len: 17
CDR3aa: CASSPGLARALGNEQFF
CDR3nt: TGCGCCAGCAGCCCCGGACTAGCGAGAGCTCTGGGGAATGAGCAGTTCTTC

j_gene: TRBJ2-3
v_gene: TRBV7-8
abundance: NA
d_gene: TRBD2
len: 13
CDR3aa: CASRVAGEGTQYF
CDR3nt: TGTGCCAGCAGGGTAGCGGGGGAGGGTACGCAGTATTTT

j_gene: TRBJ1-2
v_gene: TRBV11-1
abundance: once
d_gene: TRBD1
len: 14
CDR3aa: CASSMDRGDYGYTF
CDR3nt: TGTGCCAGCAGCATGGACAGGGGGGACTATGGCTACACCTTC

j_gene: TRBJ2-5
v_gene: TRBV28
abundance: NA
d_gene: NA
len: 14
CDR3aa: CASSFGRGRETQYF
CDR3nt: TGTGCCAGCAGTTTTGGCAGGGGAAGAGAGACCCAGTACTTC

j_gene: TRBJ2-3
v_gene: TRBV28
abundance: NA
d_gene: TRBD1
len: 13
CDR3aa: CASVRTGTDTQYF
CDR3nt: TGTGCCAGCGTCCGGACAGGGACAGATACGCAGTATTTT

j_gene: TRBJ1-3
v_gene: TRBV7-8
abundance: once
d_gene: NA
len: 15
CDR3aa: CASSHRPSSGNTIYF
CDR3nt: TGTGCCAGCAGCCACAGGCCGAGCTCTGGAAACACCATATATTTT

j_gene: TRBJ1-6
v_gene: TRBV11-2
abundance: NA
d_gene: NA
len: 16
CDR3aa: CASSLEGAAFNSPLHF
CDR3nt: TGTGCCAGCAGCTTAGAGGGGGCAGCCTTTAATTCACCCCTCCACTTT

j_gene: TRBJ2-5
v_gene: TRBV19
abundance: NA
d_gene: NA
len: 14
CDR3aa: CASSIGVPPETQYF
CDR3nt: TGTGCCAGTAGTATCGGGGTTCCCCCAGAGACCCAGTACTTC

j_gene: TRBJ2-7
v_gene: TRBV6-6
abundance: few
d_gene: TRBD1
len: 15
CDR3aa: CASRPSGQGAYEQYF
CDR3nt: TGTGCCAGCAGGCCCTCCGGACAGGGGGCCTACGAGCAGTACTTC

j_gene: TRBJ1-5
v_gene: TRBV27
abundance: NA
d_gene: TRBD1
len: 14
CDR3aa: CASSLGQGNQPQHF
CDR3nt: TGTGCCAGCAGCTTAGGACAGGGGAATCAGCCCCAGCATTTT

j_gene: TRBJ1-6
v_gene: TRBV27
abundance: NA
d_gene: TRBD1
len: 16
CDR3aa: CASSPLDRGGNSPLHF
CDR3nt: TGTGCCAGCAGTCCTTTAGACAGGGGGGGAAATTCACCCCTCCACTTT

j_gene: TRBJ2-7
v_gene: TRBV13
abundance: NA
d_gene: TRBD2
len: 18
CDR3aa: CASSPTGTSGTGEYEQYF
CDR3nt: TGTGCCAGCAGCCCAACCGGGACTAGCGGGACCGGGGAGTACGAGCAGTACTTC

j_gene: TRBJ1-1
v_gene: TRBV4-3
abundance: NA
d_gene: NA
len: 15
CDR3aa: CASSLTNTGWVEAFF
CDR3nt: TGCGCCAGCAGCCTAACAAATACAGGGTGGGTTGAAGCTTTCTTT

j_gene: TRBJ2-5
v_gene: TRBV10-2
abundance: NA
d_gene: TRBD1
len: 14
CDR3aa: CASRDRGLMETQYF
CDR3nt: TGCGCCAGCCGGGACAGGGGGCTGATGGAGACCCAGTACTTC

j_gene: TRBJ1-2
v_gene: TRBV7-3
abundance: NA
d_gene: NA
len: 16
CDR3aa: CASSRTGSRNNYGYTF
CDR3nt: TGTGCCAGCAGCCGTACAGGGTCCCGAAATAACTATGGCTACACCTTC

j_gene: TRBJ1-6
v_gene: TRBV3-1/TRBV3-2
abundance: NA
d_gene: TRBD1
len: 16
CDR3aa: CASSQGRTGTYSPLHF
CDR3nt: TGTGCCAGCAGCCAAGGAAGGACAGGGACTTATTCACCCCTCCACTTT

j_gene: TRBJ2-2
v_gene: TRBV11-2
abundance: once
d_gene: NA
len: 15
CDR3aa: CASSLAGAITGELFF
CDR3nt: TGTGCCAGCAGCTTAGCAGGGGCCATCACCGGGGAGCTGTTTTTT

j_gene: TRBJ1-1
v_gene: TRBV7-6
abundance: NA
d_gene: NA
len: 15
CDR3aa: CASSLVSEGSTEAFF
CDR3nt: TGTGCCAGCAGCTTAGTTAGCGAGGGATCCACTGAAGCTTTCTTT

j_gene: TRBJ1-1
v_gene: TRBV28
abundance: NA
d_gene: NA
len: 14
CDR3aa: CASSPSGRDTEAFF
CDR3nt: TGTGCCAGTTCCCCAAGTGGCAGGGACACTGAAGCTTTCTTT

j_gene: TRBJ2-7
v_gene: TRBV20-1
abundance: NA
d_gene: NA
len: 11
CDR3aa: CSARVTYEQYF
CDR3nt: TGCAGTGCTAGAGTCACCTACGAGCAGTACTTC

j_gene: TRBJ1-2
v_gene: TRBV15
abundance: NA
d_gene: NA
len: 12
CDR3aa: CASGEGPYGYTF
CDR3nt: TGTGCCAGTGGGGAGGGACCATATGGCTACACCTTC

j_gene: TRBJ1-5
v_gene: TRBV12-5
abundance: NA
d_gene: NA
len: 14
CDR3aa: CASRLTEANQPQHF
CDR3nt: TGTGCTAGTCGCCTGACGGAGGCCAATCAGCCCCAGCATTTT

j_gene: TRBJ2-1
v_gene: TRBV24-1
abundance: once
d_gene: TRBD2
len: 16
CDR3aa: CATSDFGLAGLDEQFF
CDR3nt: TGTGCCACCAGTGATTTTGGATTAGCGGGATTGGATGAGCAGTTCTTC

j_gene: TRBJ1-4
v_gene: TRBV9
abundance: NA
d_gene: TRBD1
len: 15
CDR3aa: CASSVAGGMVEKLFF
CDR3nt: TGTGCCAGCAGCGTAGCAGGGGGCATGGTGGAAAAACTGTTTTTT

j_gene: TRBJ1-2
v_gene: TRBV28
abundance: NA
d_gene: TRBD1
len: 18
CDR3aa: CATSGQGAFQETNYGYTF
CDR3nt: TGTGCCACCTCGGGCCAGGGGGCCTTTCAAGAGACTAACTATGGCTACACCTTC

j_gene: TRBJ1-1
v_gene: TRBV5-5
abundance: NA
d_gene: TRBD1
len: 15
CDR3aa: CASSLFLTGGTEAFF
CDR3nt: TGTGCCAGCAGCTTGTTCCTCACAGGGGGCACTGAAGCTTTCTTT

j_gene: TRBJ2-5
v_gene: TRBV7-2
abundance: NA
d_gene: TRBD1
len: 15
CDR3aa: CASSGQGAIRETQYF
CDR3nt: TGTGCCAGCAGCGGACAGGGGGCAATCAGAGAGACCCAGTACTTC

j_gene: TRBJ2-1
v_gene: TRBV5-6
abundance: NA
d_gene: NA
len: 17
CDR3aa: CASSSRSSYQGYNEQFF
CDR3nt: TGTGCCAGCAGCTCGCGGTCTTCTTATCAGGGATACAATGAGCAGTTCTTC

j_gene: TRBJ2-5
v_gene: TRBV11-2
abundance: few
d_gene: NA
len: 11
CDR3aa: CASSRWETQYF
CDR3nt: TGTGCCAGCAGTAGATGGGAGACCCAGTACTTC

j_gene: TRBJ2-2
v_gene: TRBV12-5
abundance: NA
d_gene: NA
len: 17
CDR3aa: CASGLTKGQINTGELFF
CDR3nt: TGTGCTAGTGGTTTGACAAAGGGACAAATAAACACCGGGGAGCTGTTTTTT

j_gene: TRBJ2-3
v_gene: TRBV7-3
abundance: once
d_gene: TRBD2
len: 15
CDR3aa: CASSFTSGRTDTQYF
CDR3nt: TGTGCCAGCAGCTTCACTAGCGGGCGCACAGATACGCAGTATTTT

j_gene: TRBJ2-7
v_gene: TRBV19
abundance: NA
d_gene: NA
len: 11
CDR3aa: CASSIRGEQYF
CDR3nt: TGTGCCAGTAGTATTAGGGGCGAGCAGTACTTC

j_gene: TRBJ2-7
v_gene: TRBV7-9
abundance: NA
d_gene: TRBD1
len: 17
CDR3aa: CASSSTAGQGAPREQYF
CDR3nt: TGTGCCAGCAGCTCCACAGCTGGACAGGGGGCTCCAAGGGAGCAGTACTTC

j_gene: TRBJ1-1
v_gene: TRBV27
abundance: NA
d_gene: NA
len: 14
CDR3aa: CASSWGVENTEAFF
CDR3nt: TGTGCCAGCAGTTGGGGGGTGGAGAACACTGAAGCTTTCTTT

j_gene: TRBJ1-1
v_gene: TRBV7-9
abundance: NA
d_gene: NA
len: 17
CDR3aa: CASRSRAGANMNTEAFF
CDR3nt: TGTGCCAGCAGATCCAGGGCGGGGGCGAACATGAACACTGAAGCTTTCTTT

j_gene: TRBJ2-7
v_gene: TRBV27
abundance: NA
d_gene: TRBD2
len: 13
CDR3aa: CASTGGPGYEQYF
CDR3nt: TGTGCCAGCACGGGGGGTCCGGGATACGAGCAGTACTTC

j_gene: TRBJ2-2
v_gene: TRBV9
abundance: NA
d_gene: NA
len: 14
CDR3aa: CASRGGQNTGELFF
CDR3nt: TGTGCCAGCAGGGGAGGACAGAACACCGGGGAGCTGTTTTTT

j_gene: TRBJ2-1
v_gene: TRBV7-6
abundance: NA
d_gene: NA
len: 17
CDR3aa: CASSFDITGVISNEQFF
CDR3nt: TGTGCCAGCAGCTTTGATATAACGGGAGTAATTAGCAATGAGCAGTTCTTC

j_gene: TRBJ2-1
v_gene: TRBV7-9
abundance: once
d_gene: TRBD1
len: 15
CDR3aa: CASSFGQGAYNEQFF
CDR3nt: TGTGCCAGCAGCTTTGGACAGGGGGCCTACAATGAGCAGTTCTTC

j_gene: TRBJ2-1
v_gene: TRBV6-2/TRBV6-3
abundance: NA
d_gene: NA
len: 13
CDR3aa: CASSYVLLREQFF
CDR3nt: TGTGCCAGCAGTTACGTTCTGTTACGGGAGCAGTTCTTC

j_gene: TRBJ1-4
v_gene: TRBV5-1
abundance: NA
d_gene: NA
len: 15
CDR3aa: CASSLNTATNEKLFF
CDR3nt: TGCGCCAGCAGCTTAAATACAGCAACTAATGAAAAACTGTTTTTT

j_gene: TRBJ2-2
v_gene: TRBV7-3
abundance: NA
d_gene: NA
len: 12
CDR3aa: CASSPDTRELFF
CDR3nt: TGTGCCAGCAGCCCGGACACCAGGGAGCTGTTTTTT

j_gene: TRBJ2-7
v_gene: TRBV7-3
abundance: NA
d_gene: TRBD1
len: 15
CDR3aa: CASSFSGTGGYEQYF
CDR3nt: TGTGCCAGCAGCTTTTCCGGGACAGGGGGTTATGAGCAGTACTTC